This TCR beta chain was found in a study of glioma-infiltrating T cells. General study points: Gliomas, especially low-grade, showed above-expected tissue-blood divergence; non-neoplastic patients showed below. Only very few CDR3 sequences appeared in both tissue and blood.

Regarding this clonotype: Its target is unknown. A read error may explain this, as a much larger clone is one base away.

TCR alpha and beta CDR3 regions were amplified from RNA using iRepertoire nested multiplex PCR. Input was about 85-400 ng of tissue mRNA or PBMC total RNA. Each CDR3 protein is one row after TCRdb ran MiXCR on the multiplex PCR reads. The table records around 99,000 distinct CDR3 sequences, about 25% of them present only once. Germline values: CDR1 SEHNR, CDR2 FQNEAQ (reference sequence). The CDR3 spans 14 residues. The chain couples TRBV7-9 to TRBJ1-5; tentatively, D is TRBD1 (6 bases). The sample was glioma tissue, nonneoplastic brain tissue, or PBMCs (not recorded which). The clonotype originates from a human donor with low-grade glioma or glioblastoma, undergoing nonglioma brain surgery, or in good health (not recorded which). CDR3 loop: CASSLQGWSQPQNF. The CDR3 DNA sequence: TGTGCCAGCAGCCTACAGGGTTGGAGTCAGCCCCAGAATTTT.